This paragraph covers one T cell receptor (beta chain) sequence. Its target is unknown. This PCR relied on a set of 60 Vbeta primers and 13 Jbeta primers. Clones were read by immunoSEQ multiplex PCR, and TCRdb kept only the in-frame ones, dropping some. In all, the sample yields 55,000 to 85,000 clones. This CDR3 contains 12 residues. Trimming shortened V by 0 bases and J by 10 bases, and 10 bases separated the two germline ends. Per the germline V gene, CDR1 is LGHNA and CDR2 is YSLEER. This entry belongs to a study of cytomegalovirus exposure and HLA in healthy donors. General study points: The number of N-insertions in an Asian-associated ancestry cluster was reportedly below the approximately 700-donor mean in a later analysis.

The sample taken for sequencing was PBMCs. The V call is TRBV4-3, the J call TRBJ2-7, with D unresolved. The source is a female donor in good health and CMV-seropositive. DNA for the CDR3: TGCGCCAGCAGCCAAGATCCGCGGTTTCAGTACTTC. This gives the protein CASSQDPRFQYF.